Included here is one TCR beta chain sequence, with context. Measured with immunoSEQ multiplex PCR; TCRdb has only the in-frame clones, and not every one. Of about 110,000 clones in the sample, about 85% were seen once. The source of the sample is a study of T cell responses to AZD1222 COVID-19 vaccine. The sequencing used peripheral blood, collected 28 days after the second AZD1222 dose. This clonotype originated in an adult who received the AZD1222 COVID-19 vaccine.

CDR3 amino acids: CASSLQGQGRETQYF. DNA of the CDR3: TGCGCCAGCAGCTTACAGGGACAGGGAAGGGAGACCCAGTACTTC. J is TRBJ2-5 and V is TRBV5-1; TRBD1 matches 9 bases. Unmatched junction bases numbered 7, after V lost 2 bases and J lost 5 bases. The germline V gene encodes CDR1 SGHRS and CDR2 YFSETQ. CDR3 length: 15 amino acids.